This TCR beta chain emerged from a study of identical twins. Overall study results and limits: Rather than following the same donors, the conclusions depended on cross-sectional statistical analysis.

The V segment lost 6 bases and the J segment 7 bases; nucleotides outside the gene matches: 9. CDR1 is DFQATT, CDR2 SNEGSKA, per germline (reference sequence). CDR3 length: 13 residues. Template switching (which added a universal primer site) was used, and cDNA carried unique molecular identifiers. In TCRdb, the 5' RACE reads were re-called with MiXCR into one record per CDR3 protein. Of under 400,000 distinct CDR3 sequences listed, roughly 10% are singletons. This clonotype was seen repeatedly, ten times or more. Its cognate antigen is unknown. Healthy Caucasians made up all donors. V and J are TRBV20-1 and TRBJ1-2; 9 bases are shared with TRBD1. The sequencing input was naive T cells sorted from blood. This clonotype was obtained from a woman in her forties or fifties in good health. The CDR3 coding sequence is TGCAGTGCGAAGGACAGGGGTTTGCTTGGCTACACCTTC. This sequence encodes CSAKDRGLLGYTF.